This T cell receptor beta chain was sequenced for a study of CD4+ T cells in melanoma. Profiling relied on immunoSEQ multiplex PCR, and the TCRdb table lists in-frame clones only, not all of them. The top ten clones hold approximately 1.4% of a sample with 140,000 or so clones, about nine tenths of them seen once. In this sample, this clone turned up a few times. Antigen specificity is unknown. Study-wide findings and caveats: A reported correlation linked neoantigen-specific CD4+ T cells to CD8+, macrophage and B cell function.

The CDR3 spans 13 residues. Trimming left V 5 bases short and J 7 bases short, with 14 bases between. CDR1 and CDR2 (germline): SGHTA, FQGNSA. The receptor was isolated from a human donor with melanoma. The chain couples TRBV7-2 to TRBJ1-2; weak D call: TRBD1 (5 bases). The CDR3 DNA is TGTGCCAGCAGCGCGCCTCCCGGGGCTGGCTACACCTTC. Translated, it gives CASSAPPGAGYTF.